This entry lists 5 T cell receptor beta chains sequenced from one sample in a study of CD8+ T cells in alopecia areata. Isolated RNA was reverse transcribed into cDNA used as the sequencing template. Only in-frame clones appear in the TCRdb table, and some are missing; sequencing was by immunoSEQ multiplex PCR. The table has some 180,000 clones, 63% seen once; the top ten hold 1.5% to 2%. Here the sequenced sample was CD4+ T cells sorted from blood, taken at week 0. The receptor set was obtained from a human donor with alopecia areata.

The rearrangement uses TRBV7-2 and TRBJ2-1, with D perhaps TRBD2 (6 bases). Trimming took off 1 base at V and 8 bases at J, with 15 bases between the two ends. The germline gives CDR1 SGHTA, CDR2 FQGNSA. CDR3 size: 15 residues. The CDR3 loop reads CASSLGLSSVDEQFF. The CDR3 nucleotides are TGTGCCAGCAGCTTAGGGTTGTCTAGCGTCGATGAGCAGTTCTTC.

V and J are TRBV4-3 and TRBJ2-7; possibly TRBD2 for D (6 bases). Germline CDR1 reads LGHNA; CDR2 reads YSLEER. Trimming shortened V by 0 bases and J by 6 bases, and 12 bases separated the two germline ends. CDR3 length equals 14 residues. Here the CDR3 reads CASSQEGMGGEQYF. CDR3 in DNA: TGCGCCAGCAGCCAAGAGGGCATGGGAGGCGAGCAGTACTTC.

V usage is TRBV20-1 and J usage is TRBJ2-7; no clear D gene. Germline CDR1 and CDR2: DFQATT and SNEGSKA (reference sequence). V was cut by 3 bases and J by 7 bases, with 10 bases left in between. This CDR3 contains 11 residues. The CDR3 sequence: CSARWGGEQYF. CDR3 DNA sequence: TGCAGTGCTAGGTGGGGTGGGGAGCAGTACTTC.

V and J are TRBV30 and TRBJ2-3; 13 nucleotides line up with TRBD2. The V and J ends lost 5 bases and 3 bases, in that order; junction bases with no gene match: 8. CDR1 is GTSNPN, CDR2 SVGIG, per germline (reference sequence). The CDR3 length is 16 residues. This CDR3 reads CAWASRTSGGTDTQYF. The CDR3 DNA follows: TGTGCCTGGGCTTCCCGGACTAGCGGGGGAACAGATACGCAGTATTTT.

V gene TRBV6-6 combines with J gene TRBJ1-2; perhaps TRBD1 as D (5 bases). Trimming removed 6 bases at V and 6 bases at J, with 11 bases between. The CDR3 length is 12 residues. The germline V gene encodes CDR1 MNHNY and CDR2 SVGAGI (reference sequence). The CDR3 DNA reads TGTGCCAGCAGCCTGACGACAGATGGCTACACCTTC. Amino acid sequence: CASSLTTDGYTF.